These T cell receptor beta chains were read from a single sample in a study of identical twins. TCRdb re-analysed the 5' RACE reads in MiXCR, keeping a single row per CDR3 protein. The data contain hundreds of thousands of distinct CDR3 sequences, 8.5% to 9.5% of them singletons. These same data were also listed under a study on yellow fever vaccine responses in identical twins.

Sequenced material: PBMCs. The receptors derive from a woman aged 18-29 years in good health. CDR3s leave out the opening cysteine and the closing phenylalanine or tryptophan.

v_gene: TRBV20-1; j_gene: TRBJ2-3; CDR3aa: SARGTSGGRSTDTQY
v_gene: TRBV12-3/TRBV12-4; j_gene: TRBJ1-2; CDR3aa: ASSRAGQPHYGYT
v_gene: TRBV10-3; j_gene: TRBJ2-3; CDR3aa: AITPRATDTQY
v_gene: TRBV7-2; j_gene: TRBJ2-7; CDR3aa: ASSSGLRFEQY
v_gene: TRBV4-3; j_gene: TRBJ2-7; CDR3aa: ASSQDRDSYSYEQY
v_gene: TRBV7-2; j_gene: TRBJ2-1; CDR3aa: ASSLNWLAGNEQF
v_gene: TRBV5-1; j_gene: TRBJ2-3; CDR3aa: ASSLDEAVLGTDTQY
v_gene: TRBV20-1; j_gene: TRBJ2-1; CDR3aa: SAPPAAGNGNEQF
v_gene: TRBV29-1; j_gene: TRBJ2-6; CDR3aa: SVSKVTSGANVLT
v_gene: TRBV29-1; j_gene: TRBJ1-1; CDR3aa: SGWTGPTEAF
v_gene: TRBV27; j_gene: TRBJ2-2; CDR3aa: ASSDSGLNTGELF
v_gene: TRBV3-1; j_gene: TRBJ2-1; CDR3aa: ASSPIRSPGRSSPNEQF
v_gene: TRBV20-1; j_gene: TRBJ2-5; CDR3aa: SAPKMETQY
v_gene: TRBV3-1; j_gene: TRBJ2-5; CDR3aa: ASSHSGGAFQETQY
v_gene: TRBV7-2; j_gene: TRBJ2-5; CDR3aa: ASSFPPDLY
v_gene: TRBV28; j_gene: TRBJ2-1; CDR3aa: ASSSSGTWLWEQF
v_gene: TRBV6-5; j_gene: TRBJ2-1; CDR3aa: ASSYTGTGGLLNYNEQF
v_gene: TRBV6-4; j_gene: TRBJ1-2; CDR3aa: ASSPLGFVNYGYT
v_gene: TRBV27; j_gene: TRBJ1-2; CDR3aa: ASSLYGQGNYGYT
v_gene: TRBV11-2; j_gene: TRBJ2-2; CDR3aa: ASSRLAGEAGELF
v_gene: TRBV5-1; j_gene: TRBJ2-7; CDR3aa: ASRWDSTLTWGQY
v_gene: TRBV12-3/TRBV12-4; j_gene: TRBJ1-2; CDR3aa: ASSLPLGATDYGYT
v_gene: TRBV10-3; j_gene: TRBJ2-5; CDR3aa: AISLLRDRLLETQY
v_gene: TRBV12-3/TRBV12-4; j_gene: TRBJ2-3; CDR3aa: ASSFSPGTGGTDTQY
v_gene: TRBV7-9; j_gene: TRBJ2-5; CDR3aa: ASSHLLDRYGETQY
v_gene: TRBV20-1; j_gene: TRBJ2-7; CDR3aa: SARGGVGEQY
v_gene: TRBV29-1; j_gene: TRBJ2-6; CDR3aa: SVIPGKGSGANVLT
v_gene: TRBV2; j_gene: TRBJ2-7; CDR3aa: ANFHRDRVSEQY
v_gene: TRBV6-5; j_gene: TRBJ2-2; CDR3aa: ASSYMLAANTGELF
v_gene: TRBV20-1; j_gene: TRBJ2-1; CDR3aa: SAAGANEQF
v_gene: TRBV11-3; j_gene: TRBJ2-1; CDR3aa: ASSARTSGTYNEQF
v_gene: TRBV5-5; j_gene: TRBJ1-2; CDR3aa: ASSLDRARGYT
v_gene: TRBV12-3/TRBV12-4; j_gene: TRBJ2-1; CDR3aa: ASRPLVSYNEQF
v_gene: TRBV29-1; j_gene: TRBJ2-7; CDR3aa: SVTTSGGYEQY
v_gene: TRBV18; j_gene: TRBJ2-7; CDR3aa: ASSRDPGTADEQY
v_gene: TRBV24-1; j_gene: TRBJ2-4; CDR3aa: ATSDPDRPGTENVQY
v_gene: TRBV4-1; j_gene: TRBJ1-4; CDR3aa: ASSPDGTLNEKLF
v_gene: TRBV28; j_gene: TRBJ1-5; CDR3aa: ASRGRDRESGQPQH
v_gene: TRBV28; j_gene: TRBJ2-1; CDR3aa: ASSLMGSSSYNEQF
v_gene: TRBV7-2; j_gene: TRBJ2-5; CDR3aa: ASSLGLAEQQETQY
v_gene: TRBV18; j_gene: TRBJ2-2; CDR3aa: ASSQSQLRGQSNTGELF
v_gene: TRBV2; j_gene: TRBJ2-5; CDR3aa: ASTRDAQETQY
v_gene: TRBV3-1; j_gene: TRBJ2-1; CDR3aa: ASSQDVPSGKGHEQF
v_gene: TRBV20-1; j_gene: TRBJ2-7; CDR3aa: SARPSGTEYEQY
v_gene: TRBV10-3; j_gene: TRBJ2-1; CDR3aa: AISEPRAASTNEQF
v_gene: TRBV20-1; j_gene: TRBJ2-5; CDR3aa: SARLFQETQY
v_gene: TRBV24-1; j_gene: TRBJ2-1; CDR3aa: ATSDHTMDRDNEQF
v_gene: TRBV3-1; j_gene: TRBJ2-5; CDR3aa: ASGETQY
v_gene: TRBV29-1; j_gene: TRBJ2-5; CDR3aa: SVSQAQETQY
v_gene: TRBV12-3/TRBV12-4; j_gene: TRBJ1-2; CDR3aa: ASSLKGRGGYT
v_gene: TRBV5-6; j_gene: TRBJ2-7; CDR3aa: ASSLERQGYEQY
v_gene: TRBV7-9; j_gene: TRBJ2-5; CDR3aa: ASNSDRYQETQY
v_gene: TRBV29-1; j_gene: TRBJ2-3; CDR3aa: SGTGTSGSRGTDTQY